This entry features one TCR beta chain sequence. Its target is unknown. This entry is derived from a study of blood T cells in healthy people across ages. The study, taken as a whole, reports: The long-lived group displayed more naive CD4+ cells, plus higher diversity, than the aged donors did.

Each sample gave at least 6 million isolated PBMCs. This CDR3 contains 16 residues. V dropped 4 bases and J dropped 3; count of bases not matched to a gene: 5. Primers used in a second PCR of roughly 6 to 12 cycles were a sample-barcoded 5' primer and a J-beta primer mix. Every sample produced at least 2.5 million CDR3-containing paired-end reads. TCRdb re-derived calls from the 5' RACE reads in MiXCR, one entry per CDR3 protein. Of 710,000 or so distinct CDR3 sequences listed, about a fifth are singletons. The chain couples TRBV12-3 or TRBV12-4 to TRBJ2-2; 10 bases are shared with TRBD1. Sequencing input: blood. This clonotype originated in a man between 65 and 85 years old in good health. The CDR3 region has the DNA TGTGCCAGCAGTTCCGGGACAGGGGTTGACACCGGGGAGCTGTTTTTT. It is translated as CASSSGTGVDTGELFF.